This T cell receptor beta chain was retrieved from a study of cytomegalovirus exposure and HLA in healthy donors (dated by TCRdb to about 2017). A note on the overall study: An earlier analysis of 587 of the donors reported about 280 Gb of sequence data and 117 million unique TCR beta sequences obtained from roughly 170 million T cells. In addition to the first cohort of around 670 subjects, a separate validation cohort of around 110 different subjects was used. Because of strong linkage in the cohort, roughly five DR-DQ haplotypes were treated as single units for association and clustering. An earlier analysis of more than 450 of the donors used high-throughput TCR beta sequencing to judge whether each TCR beta V gene segment behaved as functional or pseudogenic. Donor age, sex, ethnicity and CMV serostatus were compiled together with the repertoire data. In the later analysis, no new phenotypic data were used to find candidate immune exposures; instead, reliance was placed on TCR beta sequences and their occurrence across donors. Genome-wide SNP genotypes for about three fifths of the roughly 700 donors were used in a later genetic analysis, which treated that subset as a discovery cohort. The aim of the study was to test whether cataloging public T cell receptors could identify signatures of past pathogen exposure. HLA typing included class I and class II loci at four-digit resolution. Among some 410 genotyped donors of the cohort, an average of about 240,000 unique TCR beta nucleotide sequences were sequenced per donor, around 18% of them non-productive. A later analysis re-examined previously published TCR beta repertoires from more than 550 donors and added high-resolution HLA genotyping to investigate patterns of TCR occurrence. Typing coverage varied by locus: 629-630 donors for A, B, C, DRB1 and DQB1; approximately 500 for DQA1; over 600 for DPA1; 450 to 480 for DPB1. An early release covering 500 to 750 HLA-typed donors comprised about 300 gigabases of sequencing data and around 85 million unique TCR sequences. The study used immunosequencing to profile the T cell repertoires of 600 to 850 subjects and linked those repertoires to cytomegalovirus serostatus. All discovery cohort repertoires had been generated using a single sequencing platform. Of the approximately 400 genotyped donors, 70% to 90% were placed in the genetic ancestry cluster associated with self-reported Caucasian donors. To predict cytomegalovirus infection status, the study combined high-throughput TCR immunosequencing, statistical association of individual TCRs with disease status, and machine learning. The study at large found these results: Immune exposure information for the cohort was limited to CMV serostatus. The authors suggested that the approach could potentially be extended to other disease states and immunological phenotypes. Presence/absence analyses assumed roughly uniform sequencing depth across donors, an assumption that may not hold. This cohort had only TCR beta chains sequenced, and the lack of alpha or paired-chain data limited which features could be detected. The 87-base-pair reads could not distinguish some IMGT-functional V segments, including TRBV6-2 and TRBV6-3, so those segments were excluded. Because HLA typing was unavailable for some donors at each locus, only the typed subset was used in association tests. Correlated functional status among segregating V segments might be attributable to linkage disequilibrium, but an unknown experimental factor could not be ruled out. About 15 rarely observed V segments, including chromosome 9 orphons, were excluded from the earlier analysis of approximately 600 of the donors because counts were too low. In a later analysis, TCR association rates were found to vary across HLA loci, with the most associated TCRs seen for DRB1 alleles and the fewest for HLA-C alleles. A cluster of highly shared sequence variants was judged likely to be a technical artifact of the sequencing pipeline. Most CMV-associated TCR beta chains appeared to be HLA-restricted in a later analysis, and the HLA associations seemed to be driven largely by CMV exposure. According to a later genetic analysis, donors in an Asian-associated ancestry cluster had fewer N-insertions in productive TCRs than the approximately 630-donor mean. Compared with equally common non-associated chains, HLA-associated TCR beta chains in a later analysis were more clonally expanded and had lower generation probabilities. When HLA alleles, especially DR and DQ, strongly co-occurred, attributing TCR associations to individual alleles was difficult. The classifier was reported to diagnose cytomegalovirus status with high specificity and sensitivity in both the original cohort and the validation cohort. According to a later analysis, parvovirus B19, influenza, CMV and Epstein-Barr virus appeared linked to several top co-occurrence clusters. A further reported finding was that TCR beta sequences accurately predicted the HLA-A and HLA-B alleles for most subjects in the first cohort. A later analysis associated 15,000 to 20,000 TCR beta sequences with specific HLA alleles at a false discovery rate of 0.05. In a later genetic analysis, a missense DCLRE1C variant was associated with V-gene and J-gene trimming of TCR beta chains, and the association was replicated in an independent cohort. While some public TCRs were present in many individuals, most TCR sequences turned up only very rarely across donors. In an earlier analysis of 500 to 650 of the donors, most TCR beta V segments appeared in productive rearrangements about 90% or about 30% of the time, broadly matching IMGT annotations. Three of the identified cytomegalovirus-associated TCR beta chains were confirmed in vitro to be specific for cytomegalovirus antigens. In the study, some 160 TCR beta chains were listed as associated with cytomegalovirus.

Library preparation employed the immunoSEQ multiplex PCR assay. For the multiplex PCR, a mixture combining 60 forward primers for TCR Vbeta segments and 13 reverse primers for TCR Jbeta segments was used. Amplification of the CDR3 region of rearranged TCR beta genes was performed with a multiplex PCR assay on genomic DNA. The amplified TCR beta libraries were sequenced on the Illumina HiSeq System as 87-base-pair reads. For the original study's pipeline: Across the roughly 640 repertoires, a later analysis counted some 80 million unique TCR beta chains, roughly 11 million of which were shared by at least two donors. Raw reads were error-corrected and collapsed into unique sequences by a nearest-neighbor algorithm in which closely related sequences were merged to remove PCR and sequencing errors. V, D and J gene segments were assigned by aligning CDR3 sequences to IMGT reference sequences. For a sequence to be retained, at least a six-nucleotide match to both a V gene segment and a J gene segment was required. Rearrangements were called productive when the CDR3 lacked stop codons and stayed in frame with V and J; all others were non-productive. Following IMGT convention, CDR3 was defined as the stretch from the second conserved V-encoded cysteine to the conserved J-encoded phenylalanine. The earlier analysis of about 640 of the donors excluded any sequence lacking an unambiguous match to a single V gene segment. In an earlier analysis of approximately 590 of the donors, V segments were called functional above 56.7% productive rearrangements and were called segregating when the between-donor standard deviation exceeded 5%. A statistical classification framework was built for diagnosing cytomegalovirus status from the catalog of TCR beta chain sequences. In a later analysis, V and J genes were assigned by comparing TCR nucleotide sequences against IMGT/GENE-DB human TR gene sequences. In a later analysis, CDR3 sequences and most-parsimonious VDJ recombination scenarios were assigned using the TCRdist pipeline. In a later analysis, each TCR beta chain was defined by its CDR3 amino acid sequence together with its V-gene family, and reads lacking a unique V-gene family were excluded. A later analysis removed 450 to 600 highly shared, low-generation-probability nucleotide sequences to deal with suspected cross-contamination and a sequencing artifact. A later analysis calculated a clonal expansion index for each public chain from normalized within-repertoire ranks of inferred template counts. A later analysis computed generation probabilities with a VDJ recombination model fitted to out-of-frame rearrangements, and checked the results against IGoR. A later analysis scored TCR-TCR, TCR-HLA and TCR-CMV co-occurrence with hypergeometric tests, applying a repertoire-size bias correction to TCR pairs. To estimate false discovery rates, a later analysis permuted the HLA or CMV assignments 20 times. In a later analysis, co-occurring TCRs were grouped using DBSCAN, and TCRdist sequence similarity was added for clustering within HLA-allele-positive subsets. Repertoires with fewer than 30,000 or more than 120,000 public chains were left out of co-occurrence clustering, as were about five repertoires with anomalous nucleotide sharing. TCRdb provides this immuneACCESS table in a form limited to in-frame rearrangements. Some clones are lacking; in checked studies, under half of them reflect an unresolved V gene, and why the rest are absent is not known. V and J calls plus clone size are reproduced from that table; the DNA served to infer D and trimming. Within this sample are about 130,000 clones, with about 79% of them counted one time only. Roughly 2.6% of the sample is taken by the ten largest.

To note about this clone: Its antigen has not been determined. No qualities accompany the bases; no much larger clone lies one base away.

The cohort was made up of approximately 670 healthy bone marrow donors. All cohort members were sampled while nominally healthy, although unrecorded immune exposures were likely present. The donor tested CMV seronegative and was one of the 352 seronegative cohort members. A peripheral blood sample was collected from each donor, and TCR beta sequencing was performed on peripheral blood mononuclear cells. Genomic DNA was extracted from the blood cell samples with the Qiagen DNeasy Blood Extraction Kit. The germline V gene sets CDR1 to LGHNA and CDR2 to YNFKEQ. Including cysteine and phenylalanine, the CDR3 has 17 amino acids. Only the CDR3 part of the read is kept: 51 bases, read in frame from the first base. V is cut by 0 bases and J by 4 bases, and the space between the germline ends is 17 bases.

This clonotype was obtained from a man aged 50 to 60 in good health and CMV-seronegative. This chain is built from TRBV4-2 and TRBJ2-3, with the D gene not confidently named. Specimen: PBMCs. The CDR3 has the sequence CASSQEGLGVGSDTQYF. The DNA sequence is given as TGTGCCAGCAGCCAAGAAGGTTTAGGTGTCGGGTCAGATACGCAGTATTTT.